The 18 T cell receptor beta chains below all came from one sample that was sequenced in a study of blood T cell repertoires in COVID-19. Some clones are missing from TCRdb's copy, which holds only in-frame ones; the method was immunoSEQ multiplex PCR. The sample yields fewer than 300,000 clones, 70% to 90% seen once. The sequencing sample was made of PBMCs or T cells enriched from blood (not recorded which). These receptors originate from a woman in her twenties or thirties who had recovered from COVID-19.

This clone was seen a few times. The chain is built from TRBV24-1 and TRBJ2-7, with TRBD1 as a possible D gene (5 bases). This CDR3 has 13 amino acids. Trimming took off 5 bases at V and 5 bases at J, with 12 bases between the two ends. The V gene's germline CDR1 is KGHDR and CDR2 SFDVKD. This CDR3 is CATSAAGNNEQYF. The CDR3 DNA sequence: TGTGCCACCAGTGCGGCAGGGAACAACGAGCAGTACTTC.

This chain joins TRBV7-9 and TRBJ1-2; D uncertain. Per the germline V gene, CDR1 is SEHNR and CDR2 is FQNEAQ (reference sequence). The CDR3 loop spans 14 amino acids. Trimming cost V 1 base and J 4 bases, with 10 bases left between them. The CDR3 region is CASSLEEIGYGYTF. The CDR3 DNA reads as TGTGCCAGCAGCTTAGAAGAAATCGGCTATGGCTACACCTTC. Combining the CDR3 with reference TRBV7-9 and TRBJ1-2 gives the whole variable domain DTGVSQNPRHKITKRGQNVTFRCDPISEHNRLYWYRQTLGQGPEFLTYFQNEAQLEKSRLLSDRFSAERPKGSFSTLEIQRTEQGDSAMYLCASSLEEIGYGYTFGSGTRLTVV.

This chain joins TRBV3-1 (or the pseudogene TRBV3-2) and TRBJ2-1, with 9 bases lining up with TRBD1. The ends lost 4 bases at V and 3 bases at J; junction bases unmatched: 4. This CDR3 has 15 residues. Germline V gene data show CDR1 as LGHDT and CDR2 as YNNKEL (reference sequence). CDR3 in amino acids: CASSLGTGFYNEQFF. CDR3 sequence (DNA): TGTGCCAGCAGCCTGGGGACAGGGTTCTACAATGAGCAGTTCTTC.

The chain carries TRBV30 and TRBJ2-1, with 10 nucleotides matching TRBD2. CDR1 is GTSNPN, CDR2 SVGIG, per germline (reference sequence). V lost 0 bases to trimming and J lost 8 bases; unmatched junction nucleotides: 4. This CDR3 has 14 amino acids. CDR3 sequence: CAWSVQRGGHEQFF. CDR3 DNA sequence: TGTGCCTGGAGTGTCCAGCGGGGGGGCCATGAGCAGTTCTTC.

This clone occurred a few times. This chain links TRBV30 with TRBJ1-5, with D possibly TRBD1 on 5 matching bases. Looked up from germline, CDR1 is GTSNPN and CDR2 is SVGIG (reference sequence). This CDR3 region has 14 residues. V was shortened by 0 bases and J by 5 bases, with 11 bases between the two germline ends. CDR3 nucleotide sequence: TGTGCCTGGAGTGTTGATACAGGATATCAGCCCCAGCATTTT. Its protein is CAWSVDTGYQPQHF.

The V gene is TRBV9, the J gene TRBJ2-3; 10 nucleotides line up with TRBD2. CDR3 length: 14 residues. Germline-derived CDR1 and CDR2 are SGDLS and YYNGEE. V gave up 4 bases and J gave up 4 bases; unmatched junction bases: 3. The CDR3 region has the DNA TGTGCCAGCAGCTCTAGCGGGAGTTCAGATACGCAGTATTTT. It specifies CASSSSGSSDTQYF.

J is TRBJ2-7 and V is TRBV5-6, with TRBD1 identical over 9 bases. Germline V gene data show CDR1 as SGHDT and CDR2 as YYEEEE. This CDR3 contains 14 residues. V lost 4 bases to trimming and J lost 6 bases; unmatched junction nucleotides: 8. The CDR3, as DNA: TGTGCCAGCAGCCAAGTCAGGGACAGGGCCGAGCAGTACTTC. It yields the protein CASSQVRDRAEQYF.

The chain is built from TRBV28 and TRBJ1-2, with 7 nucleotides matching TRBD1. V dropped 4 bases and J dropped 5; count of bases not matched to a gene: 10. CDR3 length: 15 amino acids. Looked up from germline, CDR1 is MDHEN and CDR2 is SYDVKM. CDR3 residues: CASSSSTDRWYGYTF. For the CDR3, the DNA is TGTGCCAGCAGTTCATCCACGGACAGGTGGTATGGCTACACCTTC.

The CDR3 DNA follows: TGTGCCAGCAGTTTAGTAGGGGTTGGGGCCAACGTCCTGACTTTC. It specifies CASSLVGVGANVLTF. This chain links TRBV28 with TRBJ2-6; D perhaps matches TRBD1 (5 bases). The CDR3 length is 15 residues. The germline V gene encodes CDR1 MDHEN and CDR2 SYDVKM. Deletions cut 2 bases from V and 3 bases from J, with 8 bases between. Full variable domain (missing parts from reference TRBV28 and TRBJ2-6): DVKVTQSSRYLVKRTGEKVFLECVQDMDHENMFWYRQDPGLGLRLIYFSYDVKMKEKGDIPEGYSVSREKKERFSLILESASTNQTSMYLCASSLVGVGANVLTFGAGSRLTVL.

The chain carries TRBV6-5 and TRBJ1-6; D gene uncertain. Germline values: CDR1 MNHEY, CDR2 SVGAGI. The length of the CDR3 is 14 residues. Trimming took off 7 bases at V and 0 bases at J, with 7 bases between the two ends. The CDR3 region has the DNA TGTGCCAGCATTATCAGCTCCTATAATTCACCCCTCCACTTT. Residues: CASIISSYNSPLHF.

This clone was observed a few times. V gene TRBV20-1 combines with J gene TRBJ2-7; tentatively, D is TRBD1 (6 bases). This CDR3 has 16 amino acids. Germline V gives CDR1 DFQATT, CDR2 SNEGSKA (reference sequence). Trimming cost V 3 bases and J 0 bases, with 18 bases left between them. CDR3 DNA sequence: TGCAGTGCTAGTGACACTACAGGGCCGAGCTCCTACGAGCAGTACTTC. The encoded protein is CSASDTTGPSSYEQYF.

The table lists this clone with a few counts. The DNA for the CDR3 is TGTGCCAGCAGCTTAGAGGACAGGATGAACACTGAAGCTTTCTTT. The encoded protein is CASSLEDRMNTEAFF. The V call is TRBV11-1, the J call TRBJ1-1; 7 bases are a match to TRBD1. The CDR3 spans 15 residues. The V gene end was trimmed by 1 base and the J gene end by 0 bases; junction bases not matched to a gene: 2. CDR1 and CDR2 (germline): SGHAT, FQDESV (reference sequence). Using reference TRBV11-1 and TRBJ1-1 for the parts outside the CDR3, the full variable domain is EAEVAQSPRYKITEKSQAVAFWCDPISGHATLYWYRQILGQGPELLVQFQDESVVDDSQLPKDRFSAERLKGVDSTLKIQPAELGDSAMYLCASSLEDRMNTEAFFGQGTRLTVV.

In DNA, the CDR3 is TGTGCCAGCAGTTTGGAACTCCCTAGCTCCTATAATTCACCCCTCCACTTT. Translation: CASSLELPSSYNSPLHF. J is TRBJ1-6 and V is TRBV28, with no clear D. The CDR3 has 17 amino acids. In germline, CDR1 is MDHEN, CDR2 SYDVKM. The V and J ends lost 3 bases and 0 bases respectively, with 12 bases between them.

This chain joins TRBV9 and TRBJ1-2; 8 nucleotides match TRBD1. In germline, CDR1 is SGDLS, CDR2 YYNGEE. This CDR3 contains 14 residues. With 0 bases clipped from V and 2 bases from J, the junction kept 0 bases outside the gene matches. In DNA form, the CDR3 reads TGTGCCAGCAGCGTAGACAGGGGGAACTATGGCTACACCTTC. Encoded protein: CASSVDRGNYGYTF.

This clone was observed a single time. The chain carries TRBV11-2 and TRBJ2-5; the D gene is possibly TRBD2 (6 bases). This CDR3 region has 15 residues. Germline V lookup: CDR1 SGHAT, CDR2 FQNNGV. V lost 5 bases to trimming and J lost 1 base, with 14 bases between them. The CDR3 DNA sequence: TGTGCCAGCAGCCGCCCGACTAGTGTCCAAGAGACCCAGTACTTC. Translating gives CASSRPTSVQETQYF.

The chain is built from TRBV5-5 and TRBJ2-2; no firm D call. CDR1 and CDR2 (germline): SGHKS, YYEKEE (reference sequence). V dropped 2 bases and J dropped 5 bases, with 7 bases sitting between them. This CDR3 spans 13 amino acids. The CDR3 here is CASSFDTTGELFF. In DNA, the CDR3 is TGTGCCAGCAGCTTTGACACGACCGGGGAGCTGTTTTTT.

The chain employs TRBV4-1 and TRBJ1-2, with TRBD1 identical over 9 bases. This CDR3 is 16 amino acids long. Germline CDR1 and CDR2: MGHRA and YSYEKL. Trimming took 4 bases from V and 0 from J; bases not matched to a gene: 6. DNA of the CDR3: TGCGCCAGCAGCCGCGGACAGGGGACAGCTAACTATGGCTACACCTTC. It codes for CASSRGQGTANYGYTF.

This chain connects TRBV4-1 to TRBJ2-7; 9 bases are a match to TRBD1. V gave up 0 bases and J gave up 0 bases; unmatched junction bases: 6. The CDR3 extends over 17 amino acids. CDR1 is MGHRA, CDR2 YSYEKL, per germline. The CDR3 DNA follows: TGCGCCAGCAGCCAAGAGGATCGGACAGGGGCCTCCTACGAGCAGTACTTC. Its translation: CASSQEDRTGASYEQYF.